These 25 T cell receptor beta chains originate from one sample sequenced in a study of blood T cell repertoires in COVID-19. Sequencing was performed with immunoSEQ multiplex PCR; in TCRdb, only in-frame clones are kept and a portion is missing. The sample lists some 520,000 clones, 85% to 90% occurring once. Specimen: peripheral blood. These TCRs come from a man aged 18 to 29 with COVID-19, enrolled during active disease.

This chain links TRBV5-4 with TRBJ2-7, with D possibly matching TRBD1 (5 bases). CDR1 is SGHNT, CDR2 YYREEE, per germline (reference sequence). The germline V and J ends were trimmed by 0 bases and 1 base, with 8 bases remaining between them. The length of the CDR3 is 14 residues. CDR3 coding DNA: TGTGCCAGCAGCTTGGGACAGTCATCCTACGAGCAGTACTTC. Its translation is CASSLGQSSYEQYF. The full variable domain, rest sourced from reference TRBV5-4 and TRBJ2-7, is ETGVTQSPTHLIKTRGQQVTLRCSSQSGHNTVSWYQQALGQGPQFIFQYYREEENGRGNFPPRFSGLQFPNYSSELNVNALELDDSALYLCASSLGQSSYEQYFGPGTRLTVT.

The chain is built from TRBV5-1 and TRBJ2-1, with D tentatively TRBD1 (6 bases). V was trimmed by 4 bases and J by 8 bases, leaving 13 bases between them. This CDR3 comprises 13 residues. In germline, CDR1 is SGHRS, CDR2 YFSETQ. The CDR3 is CASSASRGDEQFF. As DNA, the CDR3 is TGCGCCAGCAGCGCCTCCAGGGGCGATGAGCAGTTCTTC.

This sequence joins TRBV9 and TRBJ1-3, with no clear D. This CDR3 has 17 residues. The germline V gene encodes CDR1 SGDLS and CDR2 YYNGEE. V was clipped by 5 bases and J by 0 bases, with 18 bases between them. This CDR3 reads CASSAGGRPYSGNTIYF. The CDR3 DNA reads TGTGCCAGCAGTGCGGGAGGCCGTCCCTACTCTGGAAACACCATATATTTT.

CDR3 bases: TGTGCCAGCAGCCAAGTTTCTAACCCAGATACGCAGTATTTT. This codes for CASSQVSNPDTQYF. The gene calls are TRBV4-2 and TRBJ2-3; D gene unclear. The CDR3 is 14 amino acids. Deletions cut 1 base from V and 4 bases from J, with 9 bases between. Germline CDR1 LGHNA, CDR2 YNFKEQ.

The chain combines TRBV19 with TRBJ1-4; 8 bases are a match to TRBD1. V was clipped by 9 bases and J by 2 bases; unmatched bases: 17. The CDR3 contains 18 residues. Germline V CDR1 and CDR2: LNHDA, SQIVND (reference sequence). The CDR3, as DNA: TGTGCCAGCCACCGATCCGACAGGGGAAGGGTCACTAATGAAAAACTGTTTTTT. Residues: CASHRSDRGRVTNEKLFF.

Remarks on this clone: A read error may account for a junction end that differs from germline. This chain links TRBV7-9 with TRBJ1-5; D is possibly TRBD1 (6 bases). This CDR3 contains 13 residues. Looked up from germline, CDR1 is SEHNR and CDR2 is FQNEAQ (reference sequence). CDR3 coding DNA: TGTGCCAGCAGCAATCAGAATACCGGGACACTGTATTTT. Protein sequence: CASSNQNTGTLYF.

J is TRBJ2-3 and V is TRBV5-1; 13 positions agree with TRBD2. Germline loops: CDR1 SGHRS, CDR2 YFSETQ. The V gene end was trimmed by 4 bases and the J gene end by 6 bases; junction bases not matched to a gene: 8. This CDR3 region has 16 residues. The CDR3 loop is CASSDSLAGGPDTQYF. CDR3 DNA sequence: TGCGCCAGCAGCGACTCACTAGCGGGAGGGCCCGATACGCAGTATTTT.

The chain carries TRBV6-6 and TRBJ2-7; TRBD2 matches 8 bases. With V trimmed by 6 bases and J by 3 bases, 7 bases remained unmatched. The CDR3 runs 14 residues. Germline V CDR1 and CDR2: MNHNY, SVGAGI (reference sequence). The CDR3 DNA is TGTGCCAGCAGGTCGGGGGGGGCAAACTACGAGCAGTACTTC. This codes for CASRSGGANYEQYF.

The CDR3 is CASSFNGLAGGPGELFF. The CDR3 region has the DNA TGTGCCAGCAGCTTTAATGGACTAGCGGGAGGGCCGGGGGAGCTGTTTTTT. The chain is built from TRBV7-3 and TRBJ2-2; the match to TRBD2 covers 15 bases. The CDR3 loop spans 17 amino acids. V was pared by 3 bases and J by 8 bases, with 7 bases of the junction left unmatched. The germline V gene encodes CDR1 SGHTA and CDR2 FQGTGA.

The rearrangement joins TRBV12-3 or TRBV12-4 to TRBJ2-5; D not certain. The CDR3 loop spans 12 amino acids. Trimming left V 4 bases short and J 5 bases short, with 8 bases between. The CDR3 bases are TGTGCCAGCAGTTCAGGAAGGGAGACCCAGTACTTC. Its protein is CASSSGRETQYF.

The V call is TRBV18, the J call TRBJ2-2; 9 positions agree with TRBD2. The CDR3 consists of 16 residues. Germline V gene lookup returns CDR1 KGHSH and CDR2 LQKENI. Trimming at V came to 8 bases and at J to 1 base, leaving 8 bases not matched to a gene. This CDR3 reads CASRGLAKGNTGELFF. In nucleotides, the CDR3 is TGTGCCAGCAGAGGACTAGCGAAGGGGAACACCGGGGAGCTGTTTTTT.

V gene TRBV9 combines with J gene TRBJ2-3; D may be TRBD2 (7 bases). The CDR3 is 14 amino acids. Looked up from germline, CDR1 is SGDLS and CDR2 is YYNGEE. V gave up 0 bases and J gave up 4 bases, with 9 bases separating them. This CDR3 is CASSVAGGSDTQYF. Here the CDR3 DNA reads TGTGCCAGCAGCGTAGCGGGGGGCTCAGATACGCAGTATTTT.

Here the CDR3 DNA reads TGTGCCACCAGTTCAAAAGGCCCACTAGCCGAGTATAAGTTCTTC. Translating gives CATSSKGPLAEYKFF. V is TRBV24-1 and J is TRBJ2-1; D may be TRBD2 (6 bases). The CDR3 runs 15 residues. V lost 6 bases and J 14 bases, leaving 25 bases between the germline ends. Germline values: CDR1 KGHDR, CDR2 SFDVKD.

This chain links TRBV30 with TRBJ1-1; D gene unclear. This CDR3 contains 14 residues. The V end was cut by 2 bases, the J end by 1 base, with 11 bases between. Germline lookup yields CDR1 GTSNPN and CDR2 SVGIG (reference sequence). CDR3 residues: CAWSLGLKNTEAFF. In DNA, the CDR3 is TGTGCCTGGAGTTTAGGACTGAAGAACACTGAAGCTTTCTTT.

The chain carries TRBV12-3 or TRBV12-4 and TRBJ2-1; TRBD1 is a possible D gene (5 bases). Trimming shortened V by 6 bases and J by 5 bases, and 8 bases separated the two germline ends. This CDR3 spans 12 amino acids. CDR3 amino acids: CASRTANNEQFF. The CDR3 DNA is TGTGCCAGCAGGACAGCTAACAATGAGCAGTTCTTC.

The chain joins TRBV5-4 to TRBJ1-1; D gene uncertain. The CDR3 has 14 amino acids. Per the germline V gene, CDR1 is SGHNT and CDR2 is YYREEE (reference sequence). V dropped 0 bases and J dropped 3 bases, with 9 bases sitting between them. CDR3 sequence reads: CASSLVTTDTEAFF. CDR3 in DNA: TGTGCCAGCAGCTTGGTGACAACGGACACTGAAGCTTTCTTT.

CDR3: CASSARGRGEAFF. In DNA form, the CDR3 reads TGTGCCAGCAGTGCCAGGGGGCGGGGTGAAGCTTTCTTT. V and J are TRBV12-3 or TRBV12-4 and TRBJ1-1; TRBD1 matches 8 bases. The CDR3 spans 13 residues. Unmatched junction bases numbered 6, after V lost 5 bases and J lost 7 bases.

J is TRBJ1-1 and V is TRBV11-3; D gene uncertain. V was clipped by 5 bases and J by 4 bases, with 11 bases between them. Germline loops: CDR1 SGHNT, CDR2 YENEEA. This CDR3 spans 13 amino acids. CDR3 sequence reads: CASSQVSGTEAFF. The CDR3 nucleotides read TGTGCCAGCAGCCAGGTGTCCGGCACTGAAGCTTTCTTT.

The CDR3 sequence is CASSLGQGSTEAFF. CDR3 in DNA: TGTGCCAGCAGCCTAGGACAGGGAAGCACTGAAGCTTTCTTT. The V call is TRBV27, the J call TRBJ1-1; 8 bases map to TRBD1. J gave up 4 bases and V 6 bases, and 7 bases lay outside the gene matches. Germline V gene lookup returns CDR1 MNHEY and CDR2 SMNVEV (reference sequence). The CDR3 contains 14 residues.

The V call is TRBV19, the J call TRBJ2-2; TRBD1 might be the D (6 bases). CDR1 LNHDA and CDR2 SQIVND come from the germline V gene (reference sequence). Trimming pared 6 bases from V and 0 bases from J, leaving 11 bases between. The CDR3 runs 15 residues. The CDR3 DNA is TGTGCCAGTAGAAATGGACAGACGAACACCGGGGAGCTGTTTTTT. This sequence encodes CASRNGQTNTGELFF.

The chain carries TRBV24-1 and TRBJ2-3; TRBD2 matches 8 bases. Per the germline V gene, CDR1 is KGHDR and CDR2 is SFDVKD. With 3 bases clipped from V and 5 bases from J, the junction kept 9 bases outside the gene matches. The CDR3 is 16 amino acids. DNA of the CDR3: TGTGCCACCAGTGATACGAGCGGGAGTCAGGAAGATACGCAGTATTTT. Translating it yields CATSDTSGSQEDTQYF.

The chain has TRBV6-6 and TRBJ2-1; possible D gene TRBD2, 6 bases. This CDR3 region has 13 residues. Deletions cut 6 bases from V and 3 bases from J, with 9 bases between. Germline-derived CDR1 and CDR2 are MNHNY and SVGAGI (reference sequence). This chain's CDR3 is CASRGTYYNEQFF. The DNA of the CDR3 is TGTGCCAGCAGGGGGACTTACTACAATGAGCAGTTCTTC.

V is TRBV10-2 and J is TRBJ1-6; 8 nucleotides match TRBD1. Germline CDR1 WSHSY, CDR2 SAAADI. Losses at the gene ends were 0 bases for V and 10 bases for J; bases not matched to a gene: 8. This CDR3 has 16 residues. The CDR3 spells CASSESSQAGGSPLHF. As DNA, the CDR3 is TGCGCCAGCAGTGAGTCGTCGCAGGCAGGGGGCTCACCCCTCCACTTT.

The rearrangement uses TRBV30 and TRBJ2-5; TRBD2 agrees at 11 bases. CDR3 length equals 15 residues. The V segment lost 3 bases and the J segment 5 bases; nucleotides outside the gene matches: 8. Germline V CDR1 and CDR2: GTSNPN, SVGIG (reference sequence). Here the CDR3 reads CAWSIAGGRRETQYF. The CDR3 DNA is TGTGCCTGGAGCATAGCGGGAGGGAGGCGGGAGACCCAGTACTTC.

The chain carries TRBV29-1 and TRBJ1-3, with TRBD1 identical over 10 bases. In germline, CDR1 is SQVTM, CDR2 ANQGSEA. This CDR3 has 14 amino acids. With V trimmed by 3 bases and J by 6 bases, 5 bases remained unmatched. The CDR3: CSVDMGQGTNTIYF. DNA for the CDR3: TGCAGCGTTGATATGGGACAGGGGACAAACACCATATATTTT.